The clone carrying this TCR beta chain has a handful of counts. The sample belongs to a study of blood T cell repertoires in COVID-19. Study-wide context: COVID-19 samples, acute and convalescent, were from the United States, Italy and Spain. PBMCs, B-cell-depleted T cells, or T cells were the source of the cDNA or gDNA that made up the material.

As handled by the study authors: Reference gene primer amplification in the assay estimated nucleated cell counts. Produced via immunoSEQ multiplex PCR; TCRdb's table is partial and in-frame only. That table is the source of V, J and clone size, and D and trimming were worked out from the DNA. Of approximately 240,000 clones in the sample, about 85% were seen once. The receptor comes from a woman aged 18-29 years who had recovered from COVID-19. The sequenced sample consisted of peripheral blood.

The CDR3 loop reads CASSLTRLYEQYF. The DNA for the CDR3 is TGTGCCAGCAGTTTAACAAGACTCTACGAGCAGTACTTC. The rearrangement uses TRBV27 and TRBJ2-7; D is uncertain. Trimming stripped 2 bases from V and 3 bases from J, with 8 bases between. CDR3 size: 13 residues. Germline V gives CDR1 MNHEY, CDR2 SMNVEV (reference sequence).